The clone carrying this TCR beta chain was observed at least ten times. Antigen unknown. The CDR3 contains 17 residues. V lost 0 bases and J 5 bases, leaving 19 bases between the germline ends. Per germline, CDR1 MNHEY and CDR2 SVGAGI. This record belongs to a study of T cells in Graves' hyperthyroidism and ophthalmopathy. General study points: Most clonotypes expanded in the thyroid (above 0.001) were also present in blood.

Amplification targeted TCR beta CDR3 regions from RNA transcripts. With the HTBI primer set, the TCR CDR3 went through a first round of RT-PCR. One entry per CDR3 protein results from TCRdb running MiXCR on the multiplex PCR reads. The repertoire consists of roughly 330,000 distinct CDR3 sequences, with approximately 17% occurring once and the leading ten covering 33%. PBMCs were obtained from 10 ml fresh peripheral blood. This clonotype was obtained from a young man with Graves' hyperthyroidism. The sample comprised blood. The chain combines TRBV6-5 with TRBJ2-5, with a possible D match to TRBD1 (6 bases). CDR3 in DNA: TGTGCCAGCAGTTACTCGCCTTGGGGACAATCCCAGGAGACCCAGTACTTC. Its protein is CASSYSPWGQSQETQYF.